The clone carrying this T cell receptor (beta chain) has a handful of counts. Its target is not known. One junction end does not reproduce the germline sequence, and a read error may be involved. The sorted Tregs were CD4+CD25+CD127-/low cells. CDR3 length equals 14 residues. From germline, CDR1 is LNHNV and CDR2 YYDKDF (reference sequence). TCRdb analysed the 5' RACE reads with MiXCR anew, one entry per CDR3 protein. This sample has around 50,000 distinct CDR3 sequences, with roughly 25% found just once. Study-wide findings and caveats: Tumor Tregs overlapped most with tumor, then blood, naive CD4+ cells. Larger-cohort validation covered only one TCR beta V-J rearrangement. The TCR gene usage of tumor memory CD4+ T cells clustered together with blood and lymph node memory CD4+ cells and with lymph node naive CD4+ cells.

This TCR was recovered from a female donor with breast cancer. The sample comprised tumor-infiltrating Tregs sorted from the breast tumor. This chain links TRBV15 with TRBJ2-3; D remains unclear. Here the CDR3 DNA reads TGTGCCACCAGCCGAGAAACAAGCACAGATACGCAGTATTTT. Translated, it gives CATSRETSTDTQYF. The complete variable domain, with remaining parts taken from reference TRBV15 and TRBJ2-3, reads DAMVIQNPRYQVTQFGKPVTLSCSQTLNHNVMYWYQQKSSQAPKLLFHYYDKDFNNEADTPDNFQSRRPNTSFCFLDIRSPGLGDTAMYLCATSRETSTDTQYFGPGTRLTVL.